This T cell receptor (beta chain) originates from a study of blood T cells in healthy people across ages. With 6 bases removed from V and 13 bases from J, the gap between germline ends came to 31 bases. Germline V lookup: CDR1 SQVTM, CDR2 ANQGSEA. This CDR3 has 16 residues. Through a sample-barcoded 5' primer and a J-beta primer mix, a second PCR was run for roughly 6 to 12 cycles. Using its own MiXCR run on the 5' RACE reads, TCRdb lists one record per CDR3 protein. The repertoire holds 1.5 million to 2 million distinct CDR3 sequences, with roughly two fifths as singletons. Overall study results and limits: Diversity figures derived from one million T cells were judged to underestimate the true value. A roughly linear fall in TCR beta diversity per million T cells was seen with increasing age. A strong correlation between TCR beta diversity and naive T cell percentage was seen.

Of note for this clonotype: No antigen is known for it.

Peripheral blood, roughly 9.1 milliliters per donor, was collected. The TCR was taken from a human donor in good health. The material sequenced was blood. The chain combines TRBV29-1 with TRBJ2-1; possibly TRBD1 for D (7 bases). CDR3 protein: CSVPPGGRGAGETQFF. CDR3 nucleotide sequence: TGCAGCGTCCCCCCTGGGGGCAGGGGGGCAGGAGAGACCCAGTTCTTC.